The 17 T cell receptor beta chains below come from one sample, sequenced in a study of CD8 T cells in ankylosing spondylitis. TCRdb fed the 5' RACE reads into MiXCR, producing one record per CDR3 protein. This table has about 360,000 distinct CDR3 sequences, approximately 20% appearing once. The sequenced material came from blood, either unsorted or a sorted T cell fraction (not recorded which). Receptors were obtained from a male donor with ankylosing spondylitis or in good health (not recorded which).

The rearrangement links TRBV5-1 to TRBJ1-1, with D possibly matching TRBD1 (5 bases). The CDR3 loop spans 14 amino acids. Trimming left V 5 bases short and J 0 bases short, with 11 bases between. Germline loops: CDR1 SGHRS, CDR2 YFSETQ. DNA for the CDR3: TGCGCCAGCAGATCAGGGTATCTGAACACTGAAGCTTTCTTT. Its protein is CASRSGYLNTEAFF.

This clonotype came up many times. The chain joins TRBV6-5 to TRBJ2-3, with D uncertain. V shed 0 bases and J shed 0 bases, with 10 bases lying between them. Germline CDR1 reads MNHEY; CDR2 reads SVGAGI. The CDR3 has 16 residues. DNA of the CDR3: TGTGCCAGCAGTTACTCTTTAACAGAGAGCACAGATACGCAGTATTTT. Amino acids: CASSYSLTESTDTQYF.

This clonotype was counted between two and nine times. The genes are TRBV9 and TRBJ2-7; 10 bases are a match to TRBD2. The CDR3 consists of 14 residues. V trimming: 2 bases; J trimming: 4 bases; junction bases outside the gene matches: 3. Germline assignment: CDR1 SGDLS and CDR2 YYNGEE. The CDR3 protein is CASSVGTSVYEQYF. In DNA form, the CDR3 reads TGTGCCAGCAGCGTCGGGACTAGCGTTTACGAGCAGTACTTC.

The chain joins TRBV20-1 to TRBJ2-7, with 9 bases aligning to TRBD1. V shed 6 bases and J 1 base; nucleotides not matched to a gene: 4. The CDR3 is made up of 13 amino acids. Germline V gene data show CDR1 as DFQATT and CDR2 as SNEGSKA (reference sequence). CDR3 DNA: TGCAGTGCGGCGGACAGGGGATCCTACGAGCAGTACTTC. Translated, it gives CSAADRGSYEQYF.

The gene calls are TRBV4-1 and TRBJ1-4; D is possibly TRBD1 (5 bases). CDR3 length: 13 residues. Trimming pared 7 bases from V and 10 bases from J, leaving 16 bases between. In germline, CDR1 is MGHRA, CDR2 YSYEKL. The CDR3 bases are TGCGCCAGCACCACAGGAACGGGCGCAAAACTGTTTTTT. Amino acid sequence: CASTTGTGAKLFF.

The chain is built from TRBV4-1 and TRBJ2-7, with D hard to call. Germline V CDR1 and CDR2: MGHRA, YSYEKL. V lost 1 base, J lost 6 bases, and 7 bases lay in between. The CDR3 runs 12 residues. DNA for the CDR3: TGCGCCAGCAGCCAAGGAATCGGCGAGCAGTACTTC. It codes for CASSQGIGEQYF.

The rearrangement uses TRBV29-1 and TRBJ2-1; TRBD1 might be the D (6 bases). V was trimmed by 3 bases and J by 3 bases, leaving 21 bases between them. The CDR3 has 17 residues. CDR1 and CDR2 (germline): SQVTM, ANQGSEA. This chain's CDR3 is CSVEGAFGDSFYNEQFF. In DNA form, the CDR3 reads TGCAGCGTTGAGGGGGCTTTTGGAGACTCTTTCTACAATGAGCAGTTCTTC.

This chain links TRBV5-1 with TRBJ2-1; 12 positions match TRBD2. Germline values: CDR1 SGHRS, CDR2 YFSETQ. The V gene end was trimmed by 0 bases and the J gene end by 3 bases; junction bases not matched to a gene: 7. The CDR3 runs 18 residues. The CDR3 is CASSLALAGGPDYNEQFF. CDR3 DNA: TGCGCCAGCAGCTTGGCCCTAGCGGGGGGGCCGGACTACAATGAGCAGTTCTTC.

This clonotype was detected only a few times. The chain joins TRBV5-6 to TRBJ2-1; D remains ambiguous. Per germline, CDR1 SGHDT and CDR2 YYEEEE. The CDR3 has 18 residues. V lost 6 bases and J lost 0, with 22 bases in between. The CDR3 loop is CASTLAASRTSSYNEQFF. The CDR3 DNA is TGTGCCAGCACTCTGGCCGCCTCGCGGACCTCCTCCTACAATGAGCAGTTCTTC.

This clonotype has more than one count but fewer than ten. V is TRBV12-3 or TRBV12-4 and J is TRBJ2-3, with a possible D match to TRBD1 (5 bases). There are 14 residues in the CDR3. V dropped 6 bases and J dropped 2 bases, with 12 bases sitting between them. For the CDR3, the DNA is TGTGCCAGCAGCCCAACGGACACCACAGATACGCAGTATTTT. This encodes CASSPTDTTDTQYF.

This clonotype was counted only a few times. The genes are TRBV12-3 or TRBV12-4 and TRBJ2-1; 10 positions match TRBD2. The CDR3 sequence is 17 residues long. V lost 3 bases and J lost 0; bases outside the gene matches: 5. CDR3 in amino acids: CASSFVSGGPSYNEQFF. The CDR3 region has the DNA TGTGCCAGCAGTTTCGTTAGCGGGGGGCCCTCCTACAATGAGCAGTTCTTC.

This clonotype was seen only a few times. This CDR3 is CASSPTSDSHNEQFF. DNA of the CDR3: TGTGCCAGCAGCCCAACCTCGGACAGTCACAATGAGCAGTTCTTC. The chain combines TRBV7-9 with TRBJ2-1, with D possibly matching TRBD1 (6 bases). The CDR3 has 15 residues. Trimming pared 5 bases from V and 5 bases from J, leaving 16 bases between. Germline V gives CDR1 SEHNR, CDR2 FQNEAQ (reference sequence).

This clonotype was picked up a small number of times. CDR3 in amino acids: CASSATSGGFNEQFF. CDR3 sequence (DNA): TGTGCCAGCAGCGCCACTAGCGGGGGGTTCAATGAGCAGTTCTTC. J is TRBJ2-1 and V is TRBV9; TRBD2 agrees at 12 bases. V lost 3 bases to trimming and J lost 6 bases; unmatched junction nucleotides: 4. This CDR3 contains 15 residues. Germline V gene lookup returns CDR1 SGDLS and CDR2 YYNGEE.

The chain links TRBV6-5 to TRBJ1-1, with 7 bases matching TRBD1. The CDR3 extends over 15 amino acids. Trimming at V came to 4 bases and at J to 3 bases, leaving 8 bases not matched to a gene. Germline-derived CDR1 and CDR2 are MNHEY and SVGAGI. CDR3 DNA: TGTGCCAGCAGTTCGACGACAGGGTGGTACACTGAAGCTTTCTTT. The encoded protein is CASSSTTGWYTEAFF.

The chain couples TRBV6-2 or TRBV6-3 to TRBJ2-3, with no clear D. This CDR3 has 14 amino acids. CDR1 is MNHEY and CDR2 is SVGEGT in the germline V gene. The CDR3 region has the DNA TGTGCGTCGGGTGTTACCTCTAGCACAGATACGCAGTATTTT. This translates into CASGVTSSTDTQYF.

This clonotype was counted only a few times. This rearrangement joins TRBV2 to TRBJ2-3; unclear D gene. Germline CDR1 reads SNHLY; CDR2 reads FYNNEI. The CDR3 extends over 15 amino acids. V dropped 5 bases and J dropped 0 bases, with 12 bases sitting between them. CDR3 nucleotide sequence: TGTGCCAGCAGTACGATCGAACTAAGCACAGATACGCAGTATTTT. It specifies CASSTIELSTDTQYF. Variable domain in full (rest from reference TRBV2 and TRBJ2-3): EPEVTQTPSHQVTQMGQEVILRCVPISNHLYFYWYRQILGQKVEFLVSFYNNEISEKSEIFDDQFSVERPDGSNFTLKIRSTKLEDSAMYFCASSTIELSTDTQYFGPGTRLTVL.

The rearrangement uses TRBV3-1 and TRBJ2-1; 12 bases agree with TRBD2. This CDR3 has 17 amino acids. Germline CDR1 LGHDT, CDR2 YNNKEL (reference sequence). Trimming removed 2 bases from V and 9 bases from J; junction bases left unmatched: 11. CDR3 sequence: CASSQPMTSGGPGEQFF. DNA for the CDR3: TGTGCCAGCAGCCAACCGATGACTAGCGGGGGACCGGGTGAGCAGTTCTTC.